This entry describes one T cell receptor (beta chain). The antigen it recognizes is unknown. Per-nucleotide qualities are absent, and no much larger clonotype sits a single base away. V is shortened by 4 bases, J by 9 bases, and the region joining them spans 13 bases. Including cysteine and phenylalanine, the CDR3 has 13 amino acids. Solely the CDR3 DNA is kept, with 39 bases framed from the first base. The germline V gene provides CDR1 MNHEY and CDR2 SVGAGI. This record comes from a study of OX40 agonist ivuxolimab in advanced cancers. Notes on the research overall: Ivuxolimab was a fully human IgG2 agonistic monoclonal antibody targeting the costimulatory receptor OX40 (CD134). Intravenous ivuxolimab was administered to patients every 2 weeks at six dose levels: 0.01, 0.1, 0.3, 1.5, 3 and 10 mg/kg. Partial responses occurred in three dose-escalation patients, of whom one had hepatocellular carcinoma and two had cutaneous melanoma. Among the roughly 50 dose-escalation patients, about 20 had hepatocellular carcinoma, 15 melanoma, 9 renal cell carcinoma and 9 head and neck cancer. Patients were allowed to have had prior anti-PD-1, anti-PD-L1 or anti-CTLA-4 therapy, and 40% of the dose-escalation patients had previously received checkpoint inhibitors. The point of sequencing TCRbeta in the periphery was to test whether ivuxolimab changed TCR sequence diversity and drove clonal T-cell expansion. The paper describes the monotherapy dose-escalation part (N ≈ 51 patients) of the phase I trial of ivuxolimab. In the dose-escalation cohort, around four fifths of patients were male, and the mean age was approximately 64 years, with a range of roughly 20 to 80. Study-level results and caveats: The antigen specificity of the peripheral T cells that underwent clonal expansion was not determined. Low levels of normalized T-cell clonal expansion were also seen in some nonresponding patients. In partial responders in the 0.1-3.0 mg/kg groups, normalized peripheral clonal expansion was found to be among the lowest, especially among CD8+ T cells. At doses from 0.1 to 3.0 mg/kg, clonal expansion was seen in both CD4+ and CD8+ blood T cells between baseline and week 6. After ivuxolimab, CD8+ T cells had more expanded clones than CD4+ T cells on average.

Patients with autoimmune disease history or receiving systemic immunosuppression were excluded from the trial. Peripheral blood for TCR sequencing was collected from all dose cohorts at baseline, on cycle 4 day 1, and on cycle 7 day 1. The samples were taken from a phase I, first-in-human, multicenter, open-label dose-escalation trial of ivuxolimab. Adults with locally advanced or metastatic head and neck squamous cell, hepatocellular, melanoma or renal cell carcinoma were enrolled in the trial. CD4+ and CD8+ T cells were sorted separately from peripheral blood before TCR sequencing. For sequencing of the TCRbeta CDR3 region, genomic DNA was extracted from the sorted cells. The immunoSEQ Assay was used to sequence the TCRbeta CDR3 regions. This immuneACCESS table, as held by TCRdb, lists in-frame sequences with V and J called but not all clones. Of the missing ones, under half trace to an unresolved V gene in checked studies; the others have no known cause. Within this sample are about 49,000 clones, with approximately 81% of them counted one time only. The top ten constitute roughly 21% of the sample.

The chain employs TRBV6-5 and TRBJ2-1, with TRBD1 perhaps the D gene, on 6 matching bases. Sequenced material: CD4+ or CD8+ T cells sorted from blood, taken in a trial of the OX40 agonist ivuxolimab. This sequence was found in an adult with an advanced solid tumor such as melanoma, head and neck, liver or kidney cancer. The CDR3 region reads CASSFPGHVEQFF. The DNA sequence follows: TGTGCCAGCAGTTTTCCGGGACACGTTGAGCAGTTCTTC.